One and the same sample provided the 29 T cell receptor beta chains below, sequenced in a study of blood T cell repertoires in COVID-19 (dated by TCRdb to 2020 to 2021). To prepare the library, the immunoSEQ multiplex PCR assay was applied. Not all clones reach the TCRdb copy of this immuneACCESS table, which keeps in-frame sequences only. Checked studies attribute under half of the gap to unresolved V genes and leave the rest unexplained. The sample contains more than 150,000 clones, approximately 80% of them found a single time. The ten largest clones add up to 2.5% to 3.5% of the sample. The sample taken for sequencing was peripheral blood. The receptor source for this set is a woman in her sixties or seventies with acute or convalescent COVID-19.

This sequence joins TRBV10-1 and TRBJ2-2; 10 bases agree with TRBD1. This CDR3 comprises 14 residues. From germline, CDR1 is WNHNN and CDR2 SYGVQD (reference sequence). V lost 8 bases to trimming and J lost 4 bases; unmatched junction nucleotides: 4. Here the CDR3 reads CASGGQGPTGELFF. The DNA of the CDR3 is TGCGCCAGCGGGGGACAGGGGCCCACCGGGGAGCTGTTTTTT.

The chain couples TRBV6-1 to TRBJ2-7; TRBD1 matches 9 bases. Losses at the gene ends were 3 bases for V and 12 bases for J; bases not matched to a gene: 18. Germline V CDR1 and CDR2: MNHNS, SASEGT. CDR3 length: 16 amino acids. Here the CDR3 DNA reads TGTGCCAGCAGTGAGACGAGTGGGACAGGGTTTGATAGTCGGTACTTC. Protein sequence: CASSETSGTGFDSRYF.

This clone was recorded a few times. V and J are TRBV13 and TRBJ1-1; no clear D. Germline CDR1 and CDR2: PRHDT and FYEKMQ (reference sequence). V lost 10 bases and J lost 0, with 9 bases in between. This CDR3 spans 12 amino acids. CDR3 residues: CATRDLNTEAFF. CDR3 nucleotide sequence: TGTGCCACCCGGGATCTGAACACTGAAGCTTTCTTT.

The gene calls are TRBV5-4 and TRBJ2-5, with D maybe TRBD1 (6 bases). Germline lookup yields CDR1 SGHNT and CDR2 YYREEE (reference sequence). The V end lost 2 bases, the J end lost 4 bases, and 9 bases lay between the germline ends. This CDR3 has 13 amino acids. Written as DNA, the CDR3 is TGTGCCAGCAGCTTAAGGGGGTCAGAGACCCAGTACTTC. The encoded protein is CASSLRGSETQYF. Complete variable domain (other parts from reference TRBV5-4 and TRBJ2-5): ETGVTQSPTHLIKTRGQQVTLRCSSQSGHNTVSWYQQALGQGPQFIFQYYREEENGRGNFPPRFSGLQFPNYSSELNVNALELDDSALYLCASSLRGSETQYFGPGTRLLVL.

CDR3 sequence (DNA): TGTGCCAGCTCACCATCTGGGACAGGGGGGACAGATACGCAGTATTTT. It is translated as CASSPSGTGGTDTQYF. The rearrangement links TRBV18 to TRBJ2-3, with 11 bases lining up with TRBD1. The J segment lost 3 bases and the V segment lost 2 bases, leaving 4 bases of the junction unmatched. Germline V gene sequence: CDR1 KGHSH, CDR2 LQKENI. The length of the CDR3 is 16 residues. Based on the CDR3 plus reference TRBV18 and TRBJ2-3, the full variable domain is NAGVMQNPRHLVRRRGQEARLRCSPMKGHSHVYWYRQLPEEGLKFMVYLQKENIIDESGMPKERFSAEFPKEGPSILRIQQVVRGDSAAYFCASSPSGTGGTDTQYFGPGTRLTVL.

V gene TRBV5-6 combines with J gene TRBJ2-3, with 7 positions matching TRBD1. With V trimmed by 6 bases and J by 2 bases, 6 bases remained unmatched. Looked up from germline, CDR1 is SGHDT and CDR2 is YYEEEE. CDR3 length: 14 amino acids. CDR3 DNA: TGTGCCAGCAAGACAGGGATCCCCACAGATACGCAGTATTTT. Protein sequence: CASKTGIPTDTQYF.

This clone turned up a few times. The chain links TRBV4-3 to TRBJ2-2; 13 bases line up with TRBD2. This CDR3 has 21 amino acids. Germline-derived CDR1 and CDR2 are LGHNA and YSLEER. The ends lost 1 base at V and 0 bases at J; junction bases unmatched: 11. CDR3 sequence reads: CASSQALFGLAGVANTGELFF. The DNA of the CDR3 is TGCGCCAGCAGCCAAGCATTATTTGGACTAGCGGGGGTCGCGAACACCGGGGAGCTGTTTTTT.

This sequence joins TRBV12-1 and TRBJ1-2; the table's D gene call, TRBD1, was not cross checked with the DNA. TRBV12-1 is annotated as a pseudogene. The CDR3 extends over 17 amino acids. The CDR3 region is CASSFGSDRPANYGYTF. Written as DNA, the CDR3 is TGTGCCAGCAGCTTTGGGTCGGACAGGCCCGCTAACTATGGCTACACCTTC.

The chain carries TRBV15 and TRBJ1-2, with D tentatively TRBD1 (6 bases). CDR3 length: 14 residues. Germline loops: CDR1 LNHNV, CDR2 YYDKDF (reference sequence). The V gene lost 5 bases and the J gene lost 4 bases, with 14 bases spanning the gap. CDR3 DNA: TGTGCCACCAGCCGGGTTGGGGGCTCCTATGGCTACACCTTC. Amino acids: CATSRVGGSYGYTF. Variable domain in full (rest from reference TRBV15 and TRBJ1-2): DAMVIQNPRYQVTQFGKPVTLSCSQTLNHNVMYWYQQKSSQAPKLLFHYYDKDFNNEADTPDNFQSRRPNTSFCFLDIRSPGLGDTAMYLCATSRVGGSYGYTFGSGTRLTVV.

V gene TRBV30 combines with J gene TRBJ1-4; tentative D call: TRBD1 (5 bases). The CDR3 extends over 11 amino acids. The germline V and J ends were trimmed by 8 bases and 5 bases, with 9 bases remaining between them. CDR1 is GTSNPN and CDR2 is SVGIG in the germline V gene (reference sequence). The CDR3 nucleotides are TGTGCCGGGGACCGGAATGAAAAACTGTTTTTT. This encodes CAGDRNEKLFF.

The V call is TRBV7-9, the J call TRBJ2-7; unclear D gene. Germline-derived CDR1 and CDR2 are SEHNR and FQNEAQ (reference sequence). Trimming took off 4 bases at V and 0 bases at J, with 13 bases between the two ends. The CDR3 spans 15 residues. The CDR3 loop is CASSSTMADSYEQYF. For the CDR3, the DNA is TGTGCCAGCAGCTCAACTATGGCAGACTCCTACGAGCAGTACTTC.

The chain is built from TRBV5-1 and TRBJ2-7, with 8 bases aligning to TRBD1. The ends lost 4 bases at V and 2 bases at J; junction bases unmatched: 8. Germline values: CDR1 SGHRS, CDR2 YFSETQ. CDR3 length: 15 residues. The CDR3 nucleotides are TGCGCCAGCAGCCCAGGGACAGGAATTGCCTACGAGCAGTACTTC. Translated: CASSPGTGIAYEQYF.

Written as DNA, the CDR3 is TGTGCCAGCAGCCCAACGGAGGGACAGGGGCAATTATCGGATTCACCCCTCCACTTT. Translation: CASSPTEGQGQLSDSPLHF. The rearrangement links TRBV21-1 to TRBJ1-6; the table gives TRBD1 as D, unverified against the DNA. TRBV21-1 corresponds to a pseudogene. CDR3 size: 19 residues.

The rearrangement links TRBV30 to TRBJ2-5, with TRBD2 identical over 12 bases. The junction had 7 bases not matched to a gene; V was cut back by 4 bases and J by 1 base. Germline loops: CDR1 GTSNPN, CDR2 SVGIG (reference sequence). The CDR3 sequence is 16 residues long. CDR3 residues: CAWNPGLAGPQETQYF. DNA of the CDR3: TGTGCCTGGAACCCCGGACTAGCGGGACCCCAAGAGACCCAGTACTTC.

This clone was observed a handful of times. The chain is built from TRBV7-2 and TRBJ2-7; TRBD1 is a possible D gene (6 bases). Deletions cut 5 bases from V and 0 bases from J, with 17 bases between. The length of the CDR3 is 16 residues. From germline, CDR1 is SGHTA and CDR2 FQGNSA. The CDR3 reads CASSPPGQSPSYEQYF. The CDR3 DNA is TGTGCCAGCAGCCCGCCCGGACAGTCGCCCTCCTACGAGCAGTACTTC. Together with reference TRBV7-2 and TRBJ2-7, the CDR3 gives the full variable domain: GAGVSQSPSNKVTEKGKDVELRCDPISGHTALYWYRQSLGQGLEFLIYFQGNSAPDKSGLPSDRFSAERTGGSVSTLTIQRTQQEDSAVYLCASSPPGQSPSYEQYFGPGTRLTVT.

V usage is TRBV5-1 and J usage is TRBJ2-7; the match to TRBD1 covers 9 bases. Germline assignment: CDR1 SGHRS and CDR2 YFSETQ. Trimming at V came to 2 bases and at J to 1 base, leaving 4 bases not matched to a gene. This CDR3 region has 15 residues. CDR3 sequence: CASSFGTGPSYEQYF. CDR3 bases: TGCGCCAGCAGCTTCGGGACAGGGCCATCCTACGAGCAGTACTTC.

As DNA, the CDR3 is TGTGCCAGCAGCCCTCGGGCGGGCTACAATGAGCAGTTCTTC. Protein sequence: CASSPRAGYNEQFF. V and J are TRBV7-3 and TRBJ2-1; tentatively, D is TRBD2 (5 bases). The CDR3 is made up of 14 amino acids. V was clipped by 5 bases and J by 3 bases, with 11 bases between them. CDR1 SGHTA and CDR2 FQGTGA come from the germline V gene.

This chain joins TRBV4-3 and TRBJ2-3; TRBD1 might be the D (7 bases). Trimming stripped 1 base from V and 4 bases from J, with 15 bases between. The CDR3 consists of 16 residues. The germline gives CDR1 LGHNA, CDR2 YSLEER. In nucleotides, the CDR3 is TGCGCCAGCAGCCAAGCAGGGGGAGGAGTCGCAGATACGCAGTATTTT. Translation: CASSQAGGGVADTQYF.

This chain's CDR3 is CASSPGGTATLNTEAFF. The CDR3 DNA is TGTGCCAGCAGCCCTGGGGGGACAGCGACGTTGAACACTGAAGCTTTCTTT. This chain joins TRBV5-6 and TRBJ1-1; 7 bases line up with TRBD1. Germline V CDR1 and CDR2: SGHDT, YYEEEE. The ends lost 4 bases at V and 0 bases at J; junction bases unmatched: 12. This CDR3 region has 17 residues.

V and J are TRBV6-5 and TRBJ2-3, with 12 nucleotides matching TRBD2. V was pared by 6 bases and J by 4 bases, with 5 bases of the junction left unmatched. This CDR3 is 15 amino acids long. The V gene's germline CDR1 is MNHEY and CDR2 SVGAGI. The CDR3 DNA follows: TGTGCCAGCAGGTCGACTAGCGGGGGATCAGATACGCAGTATTTT. Protein sequence: CASRSTSGGSDTQYF.

The genes are TRBV6-5 and TRBJ2-3; TRBD2 matches 8 bases. Unmatched junction bases numbered 6, after V lost 7 bases and J lost 0 bases. CDR3 size: 15 residues. CDR1 and CDR2 from the germline V gene are MNHEY and SVGAGI. CDR3 DNA sequence: TGTGCCAGCACTCGTGGCGGGGGGAGCACAGATACGCAGTATTTT. Translating it yields CASTRGGGSTDTQYF.

The V and J genes are TRBV7-8 and TRBJ2-7; D not resolved. Per germline, CDR1 SGHVS and CDR2 FQNEAQ. CDR3 size: 12 residues. The V gene lost 1 base and the J gene lost 4 bases, with 5 bases spanning the gap. CDR3 DNA: TGTGCCAGCAGCTTAGAGAGGTACGAGCAGTACTTC. Its translation is CASSLERYEQYF.

This rearrangement joins TRBV28 to TRBJ2-2, with 7 bases lining up with TRBD2. The CDR3 is 14 amino acids. Germline V gene sequence: CDR1 MDHEN, CDR2 SYDVKM. After removal of 8 bases from V and 5 bases from J, the junction contained 8 bases not matched to a gene. The CDR3 sequence: CASSGGGGTGELFF. CDR3 DNA sequence: TGTGCCAGCTCTGGCGGGGGAGGAACCGGGGAGCTGTTTTTT.

CDR3 DNA: TGTGCCAGCAGTCCTAGCGGGGGATCCACCGGGGAGCTGTTTTTT. It specifies CASSPSGGSTGELFF. The chain employs TRBV7-6 and TRBJ2-2; TRBD2 matches at 10 bases. Germline V gives CDR1 SGHVS, CDR2 FNYEAQ. V trimming: 6 bases; J trimming: 4 bases; junction bases outside the gene matches: 5. This CDR3 is built from 15 residues.

The chain links TRBV19 to TRBJ2-7, with TRBD1 as a possible D gene (6 bases). The CDR3 has 12 amino acids. V dropped 6 bases and J dropped 2 bases, with 8 bases sitting between them. Germline CDR1 and CDR2: LNHDA and SQIVND (reference sequence). The CDR3 region is CASRDSPYEQYF. CDR3 nucleotides: TGTGCCAGTAGGGACAGTCCCTACGAGCAGTACTTC.

The chain recombines TRBV6-5 with TRBJ1-5; D gene uncertain. CDR1 is MNHEY and CDR2 is SVGAGI in the germline V gene. Trimming shortened V by 5 bases and J by 2 bases, and 10 bases separated the two germline ends. This CDR3 is built from 14 residues. CDR3 residues: CASSRGEGNQPQHF. CDR3 sequence (DNA): TGTGCCAGCAGTCGCGGGGAGGGCAATCAGCCCCAGCATTTT.

The chain carries TRBV3-1 (or the pseudogene TRBV3-2) and TRBJ1-5, with TRBD1 as a possible D gene (5 bases). The CDR3 has 18 residues. CDR1 and CDR2 (germline): LGHDT, YNNKEL (reference sequence). Trimming left V 0 bases short and J 6 bases short, with 21 bases between. CDR3 protein: CASSQERERFVQGQPQHF. For the CDR3, the DNA is TGTGCCAGCAGCCAAGAGAGAGAGAGGTTTGTTCAGGGTCAGCCCCAGCATTTT.

V gene TRBV18 combines with J gene TRBJ1-3; possible D gene TRBD1, 5 bases. V was pared by 5 bases and J by 0 bases, with 17 bases between. This CDR3 has 17 residues. Germline CDR1 reads KGHSH; CDR2 reads LQKENI. The DNA of the CDR3 is TGTGCCAGCTCATCACGGGGGGAGCCCCTCTCTGGAAACACCATATATTTT. Translating it yields CASSSRGEPLSGNTIYF. The complete variable domain, with remaining parts taken from reference TRBV18 and TRBJ1-3, reads NAGVMQNPRHLVRRRGQEARLRCSPMKGHSHVYWYRQLPEEGLKFMVYLQKENIIDESGMPKERFSAEFPKEGPSILRIQQVVRGDSAAYFCASSSRGEPLSGNTIYFGEGSWLTVV.

The rearrangement links TRBV9 to TRBJ2-7; 7 nucleotides agree with TRBD2. The germline V gene has CDR1 SGDLS and CDR2 YYNGEE. CDR3 length: 15 amino acids. J gave up 3 bases and V 0 bases, and 6 bases lay outside the gene matches. In nucleotides, the CDR3 is TGTGCCAGCAGCGTAGAGGGAGGGGTGGGCTACGAGCAGTACTTC. It specifies CASSVEGGVGYEQYF.